Reported below is one T cell receptor beta chain. What antigen it recognizes has not been identified. Per-base qualities were not stored, and no clone one base away is much larger. The germline V gene specifies SQVTM as CDR1 and ANQGSEA as CDR2. Trimming costs V 4 bases and J 0 bases, and their ends lie 9 bases apart. The CDR3 measures 13 amino acids from cysteine to phenylalanine. Solely the CDR3 DNA is kept, with 39 bases framed from the first base. This entry is derived from a study of Ad26.COV2.S vaccination and SARS-CoV-2 variants (dated by TCRdb to the early 2020s). In the study overall: Vaccine-arm donors came from COV1001, a multicentre, randomized, double-blind, placebo-controlled phase I-IIa trial of Ad26.COV2.S in healthy adults. TCRbeta repertoire sequencing served as the tool for gauging how specific and how broad the SARS-CoV-2-reactive T cell receptors were following Ad26.COV2.S vaccination. Investigators remained blinded to trial group allocation during experiments and outcome assessment. A total of 32 samples were included in the TCR-sequenced set, comprising some 20 Ad26.COV2.S vaccine recipients, 5 placebo recipients and 8 SARS-CoV-2 convalescent individuals. Participants in the trial were split at random into five groups of five each, receiving low-dose or high-dose Ad26.COV2.S once or twice, or else placebo on both occasions. Ad26.COV2.S was given intramuscularly at 5x10^10 or 1x10^11 viral particles, as a single shot or as two shots 56 days apart. What the study reported, not specific to this receptor: Vaccine and placebo recipients had similar non-spike TCR breadth, a finding consistent with the vaccine containing only spike. Substantial breadth of spike-specific CD8+ and CD4+ T cell responses was reported after vaccination. Spike-specific TCR breadth was higher in Ad26.COV2.S recipients than in placebo recipients (P = 0.0014). According to the authors, total T cell responses may have been underestimated by the TCR breadth and depth analyses. The study was not powered for comparison of responses between vaccine doses or regimens.

The immunoSEQ Assay was the method used to sequence TCRbeta CDR3 regions. After extraction, genomic DNA underwent amplification by bias-controlled multiplex PCR, followed by high-throughput sequencing. On the study's bioinformatics: To quantify the absolute abundance of every unique TCRbeta CDR3 region, sequences were collapsed and filtered. T cell fraction was estimated by normalization of TCRbeta template counts to usable DNA, with usable DNA being measured through amplification of reference genes present in all nucleated cells. Repertoire TCRs were annotated as SARS-CoV-2-specific by exact matching of V gene, CDR3 amino acid sequence and J gene to a known reactive TCR set. The reference SARS-CoV-2 TCR set was derived from MIRA and filtered for enrichment in COVID-19-positive ImmuneCODE repertoires, a step that removed public or cross-reactive TCRs. Using the MIRA antigens, annotated TCRs were further analysed by specific ORF or by position within an ORF. Breadth was defined as the number of annotated unique rearrangements divided by the total number of unique productive rearrangements, and depth was defined as the summed frequency of the annotated unique rearrangements. Two-sided Wilcoxon rank-sum tests were used to compare TCR breadth between groups. In its TCRdb copy, this immuneACCESS table keeps in-frame sequences only and misses some clones. Where compared with another copy, unresolved V genes explain less than half of these, and the others have no known cause. The DNA was the basis for D and trimming; V, J and clone size are from that table. Counted in this sample were some 520,000 clones; roughly nine tenths of them appeared once. 13% of the sample is held by the ten biggest clonotypes.

The treatment or condition label for this specimen denotes: over 15 received Ad26.COV2.S at low or high dose, single or two shots; 5 received placebo; per-sample allocation not given. Repertoires of vaccine and placebo recipients were sequenced from samples collected on day 63 after the first injection. Between 29 July and 7 August 2020, Cohort 1b enrolled 25 adults aged 18-55 years at one site in Boston, USA. Ad26.COV2.S consisted of a replication-incompetent adenovirus type 26 vector by which a prefusion-stabilized SARS-CoV-2 spike protein from the original Wuhan strain was expressed. The material was peripheral blood, obtained in a trial of Ad26.COV2.S vaccine versus placebo. The rearrangement joined TRBV29-1 to TRBJ1-1; confidence is insufficient to name the D gene. This receptor was taken from a person aged 18-65 years who received the Ad26.COV2.S COVID-19 vaccine or a placebo. In nucleotide form, the sequence is TGCAGCGTTGGGGCAGGATTGAACACTGAAGCTTTCTTT. Translated, it gives CSVGAGLNTEAFF.